The sequence of this T cell receptor (beta chain) was determined in a study of T-cell reconstitution after alpha-beta-depleted transplantation in children. Preparation of the TCRbeta library was carried out with unique molecular identifiers. TCRdb analysed the PCR reads with MiXCR anew, one entry per CDR3 protein. Counted here are approximately 640,000 distinct CDR3 sequences, approximately 16% occurring once; the ten biggest clones make up approximately 1%. This specimen was PBMCs from the stem cell graft donor, taken from the stem cell graft. The receptor was derived from a human donor who donated a stem cell graft to a child with acute myeloid leukemia.

CDR3 sequence reads: CASSSQAGLAFEQYF. Written as DNA, the CDR3 is TGTGCCAGCAGCTCCCAAGCAGGACTAGCTTTCGAGCAGTACTTC. This chain joins TRBV7-2 and TRBJ2-7; 8 nucleotides align to TRBD2. Germline trimming cut 4 bases from V and 6 bases from J; bases unmatched to any gene: 11. This CDR3 comprises 15 residues. Germline assignment: CDR1 SGHTA and CDR2 FQGNSA.